The rows below give T cell receptor beta chains drawn from one sample of a study of blood T cell repertoires in COVID-19. Libraries were prepared by immunoSEQ multiplex PCR; TCRdb keeps only in-frame clonotypes and omits some of them. The data hold 170,000 or so clones, with roughly 87% observed a single time. Source material: peripheral blood. These receptors originate from a man in his late teens or twenties who had recovered from COVID-19. The CDR3 runs from the conserved cysteine through the conserved F or W. The D gene is left open where the match is weak. Not all rows give a size; the values are once, few, many and, for expanded clones, a class.

>TRBD2|TRBJ2-3|TRBV28|once
TGTGCCAGCAGCCTCGGACTAGCGGGGGGGGATACGCAGTATTTT
CASSLGLAGGDTQYF
>TRBD1|TRBJ1-6|TRBV6-5|few
TGTGCCAGCAGTTGGGAACAGGGGGAAATTAATTCACCCCTCCACTTT
CASSWEQGEINSPLHF
>.|TRBJ1-5|TRBV30|.
TGTGCCTGGAGTTCAACAGTTGGCAATCAGCCCCAGCATTTT
CAWSSTVGNQPQHF
>TRBD2|TRBJ2-2|TRBV14|.
TGTGCCAGCAGCCGAGGAGGACTAGCGGGTTTCACCGGGGAGCTGTTTTTT
CASSRGGLAGFTGELFF
>TRBD2|TRBJ2-1|TRBV25-1|.
TGTGCCAGCAGTCCCGGGGGCGGGAGGGATAAGCAGTTCTTC
CASSPGGGRDKQFF
>TRBD1|TRBJ2-1|TRBV28|.
TGTGCCAGCAGATTCGGGGACAGGAGGAACAATGAGCAGTTCTTC
CASRFGDRRNNEQFF
>TRBD2|TRBJ2-3|TRBV11-3|.
TGTGCCAGCAGCTTGGGACTAGCGGGAGGCAGTGATACGCAGTATTTT
CASSLGLAGGSDTQYF
>TRBD1|TRBJ1-1|TRBV30|.
TGTGCCTCGGTACCAGGGGGCGCGAATGAAGCTTTCTTT
CASVPGGANEAFF
>.|TRBJ2-7|TRBV27|.
TGTGCCAGCAGGGTCACGGGGGTCGGTTACGAGCAGTACTTC
CASRVTGVGYEQYF
>TRBD1|TRBJ1-2|TRBV27|once
TGTGCCAGTTGCAACCCCGGACAGGGGGCCGTCTATGGCTACACCTTC
CASCNPGQGAVYGYTF
>TRBD2|TRBJ2-3|TRBV9|.
TGTGCCAGCAGCTTCCGACTAGCGGGTAGCACAGATACGCAGTATTTT
CASSFRLAGSTDTQYF
>.|TRBJ2-7|TRBV7-3|few
TGTGCCAGCAGCCCGAACCCGAGCGGGTTGGGCGGCGAGCAGTACTTC
CASSPNPSGLGGEQYF
>.|TRBJ2-5|TRBV4-3|.
TGCGCCAGCAGCCAAACGACTAAGCAAGAGACCCAGTACTTC
CASSQTTKQETQYF
>.|TRBJ2-1|TRBV16|.
TGTGCCAGCAGCCAGGGGGGATACTCCTACAATGAGCAGTTCTTC
CASSQGGYSYNEQFF
>.|TRBJ2-1|TRBV30|.
TGTGCCTGGAGTCGAGGTAACGAGCAGTTCTTC
CAWSRGNEQFF
>.|TRBJ1-1|TRBV2|.
TGTGCCAGCAGTAGACAGGTCACTGAAGCTTTCTTT
CASSRQVTEAFF
>TRBD2|TRBJ2-1|TRBV27|.
TGTGCCAGCAGTTTAAGCGGGAGTCGATCTGAGCAGTTCTTC
CASSLSGSRSEQFF